A selection of T cell receptor beta chains follows, all from one sample in a study of cytomegalovirus exposure and HLA in healthy donors. This table comes from immunoSEQ multiplex PCR, and its TCRdb copy is limited to in-frame clones, with some not included. The table lists 250,000 to 350,000 clones, just over 85% of them singletons. Input material: PBMCs. Receptors were obtained from a man aged 35-49 years in good health and CMV-seropositive. Both conserved end residues are part of each CDR3. D genes are given only for firm matches. The size field is filled for only some rows; it gives once, few, many or a size class.

d_gene	j_gene	abundance	v_gene	len	CDR3nt	CDR3aa
TRBD2	TRBJ2-3	-	TRBV4-1	15	TGCGCCAGCAGCCAACCGGGACTAGCCCCAGATACGCAGTATTTT	CASSQPGLAPDTQYF
-	TRBJ2-7	-	TRBV18	14	TGTGCCAGCTCACCACCGGGGTCAGGGTACGAGCAGTACTTC	CASSPPGSGYEQYF
-	TRBJ2-1	-	TRBV7-9	16	TGTGCCAGCAGCTTGTGGCTACGGACTGGACACAATGAGCAGTTCTTC	CASSLWLRTGHNEQFF
TRBD2	TRBJ2-7	-	TRBV7-9	17	TGTGCCAGCAGCTTAGCCTGGGGCGGGAGGAGCCCCTACGAGCAGTACTTC	CASSLAWGGRSPYEQYF
TRBD1	TRBJ1-4	-	TRBV29-1	17	TGCAGCGTTGTAGAGTATGTTACGGGACAGGGTAATGAAAAACTGTTTTTT	CSVVEYVTGQGNEKLFF
TRBD1	TRBJ1-4	-	TRBV14	16	TGTGCCAGCAGCCAGGGTACCGGGACAGCTGGTGAAAAACTGTTTTTT	CASSQGTGTAGEKLFF
-	TRBJ1-1	-	TRBV29-1	13	TGCAGCGCACCTACTACAGGGAACACTGAAGCTTTCTTT	CSAPTTGNTEAFF
TRBD2	TRBJ2-7	-	TRBV28	14	TGCGCCAGCAGTTTAGGGACTAGCGGAAACGAGCAGTACTTC	CASSLGTSGNEQYF
TRBD1	TRBJ1-2	-	TRBV7-3	16	TGTGCCAGCAGCCCTTACGCCAGGGGGATCCCGGGGGGCTACACCTTC	CASSPYARGIPGGYTF
-	TRBJ2-7	-	TRBV28	16	TGTGCCAGCAGTTTATTACGTGGGGGGAAGTCCTACGAGCAGTACTTC	CASSLLRGGKSYEQYF
TRBD1	TRBJ1-4	-	TRBV4-1	16	TGCGCCAGCAGCCCAGCCTCGGGACAGGGGTCTGAAAAACTGTTTTTT	CASSPASGQGSEKLFF
TRBD2	TRBJ2-1	-	TRBV10-3	15	TGTGCCATCAGGGAGACTAGCGGGAGTCGCAATGAGCAGTTCTTC	CAIRETSGSRNEQFF
TRBD1	TRBJ2-7	-	TRBV7-8	14	TGTGCCAGCAGCCCGGGACAGGGGAACTACGAGCAGTACTTC	CASSPGQGNYEQYF
TRBD1	TRBJ2-7	once	TRBV27	16	TGTGCCAGCAGTTTATCGGGGGGACAGGTAACCTACGAGCAGTACTTC	CASSLSGGQVTYEQYF
-	TRBJ1-2	-	TRBV2	13	TGTGCCAGCACCGACGGGGTTTACTATGGCTACACCTTC	CASTDGVYYGYTF
-	TRBJ1-5	-	TRBV9	15	TGTGCCAGCAGCGCCCGACAGGACATTAATCAGCCCCAGCATTTT	CASSARQDINQPQHF
-	TRBJ1-4	-	TRBV2	15	TGTGCCAGCACCGAACGGACAAGGCGAGATGAAAAACTGTTTTTT	CASTERTRRDEKLFF
TRBD2	TRBJ2-2	-	TRBV6-1	16	TGTGCCAGCAGTGAACATATGACTAGCCGCACCGGGGAGCTGTTTTTT	CASSEHMTSRTGELFF
-	TRBJ2-5	-	TRBV5-4	14	TGTGCCAGCAGCTGGGGCCTAGCGTACGAGACCCAGTACTTC	CASSWGLAYETQYF
-	TRBJ2-7	-	TRBV11-2	14	TGTGCCAGCAGCTTATACCTAGTGAGTAACGAGCAGTACTTC	CASSLYLVSNEQYF
-	TRBJ1-3	-	TRBV6-1	17	TGTGCCAGCAGTGAACCTGGGGCCCCAGCAACTGGAAACACCATATATTTT	CASSEPGAPATGNTIYF
-	TRBJ1-1	-	TRBV15	14	TGTGCCACCAGCAGAGACAGGGTAAACACTGAAGCTTTCTTT	CATSRDRVNTEAFF
-	TRBJ1-2	-	TRBV6-1	13	TGTGCCAGCACCCCCGACAGGTTAGGTGGCTACACCTTC	CASTPDRLGGYTF